This T cell receptor (beta chain) was sequenced for a study of blood T cells in healthy people across ages. Looking at the study overall: The capture of about one barcoded beta molecule per two T cells was achieved by template switching. Study-wide results and limits: The authors considered diversity estimates from one million T cells to be underestimates.

The sample, about 10 milliliters of peripheral blood, was drawn from each donor. Germline V gene sequence: CDR1 SGHTA, CDR2 FQGNSA. V lost 3 bases to trimming and J lost 3 bases; unmatched junction nucleotides: 8. CDR3 length: 16 amino acids. Together with a sample-barcoded 5' primer, a J-beta primer mix was included in a second PCR lasting roughly 6 to 12 cycles. All samples gave at least 2.5 million CDR3-containing paired-end reads. TCRdb redid the calling of the 5' RACE reads with MiXCR, one entry per CDR3 protein. The sample records about 1.4 million distinct CDR3 sequences, approximately 63% being singletons. Points on this clonotype: What it recognizes is unknown.

This TCR derives from a man younger than 30 in good health. Sequencing was performed on blood. The chain is built from TRBV7-2 and TRBJ2-1; 7 bases match TRBD2. The CDR3 is CASSFSREYGYNEQFF. The CDR3 DNA sequence: TGTGCCAGCAGCTTTTCGCGGGAGTACGGCTACAATGAGCAGTTCTTC.